In this sample, the clone carrying this T cell receptor beta chain turned up many times. This entry is derived from a study of blood T cells in healthy people across ages. Staff drew roughly 10 milliliters of peripheral blood from each donor. Per-sample PBMC isolation yielded at least 6 million cells. The CDR3 runs 13 residues. V was clipped by 4 bases and J by 3 bases, with 10 bases between them. Germline CDR1 reads SGHTA; CDR2 reads FQGNSA. Primers used in a second PCR of about 7 to 12 cycles were a sample-barcoded 5' primer and a J-beta primer mix. A template-switch adaptor that had 12 random nucleotides put a tag on each cDNA molecule. TCRdb re-derived calls from the 5' RACE reads in MiXCR, one entry per CDR3 protein. The sample has about 800,000 distinct CDR3 sequences, 58% seen once.

The V gene is TRBV7-2, the J gene TRBJ2-7; no firm D call. The receptor comes from a man aged 25 to 40 in good health. Sequencing used blood. The CDR3 sequence is CASSSTGYYEQYF. The CDR3 coding sequence is TGTGCCAGCAGCTCGACTGGTTACTACGAGCAGTACTTC.